What follows are 29 T cell receptor beta chains derived from one specimen sequenced in a study of Ad26.COV2.S vaccination and SARS-CoV-2 variants (dated by TCRdb to the early 2020s). This specimen's treatment or condition label, per the study, means: approximately 18 received Ad26.COV2.S at low or high dose, single or two shots; about 5 received placebo; per-sample allocation not given. For vaccine and placebo recipients, repertoires were sequenced using samples collected on day 63 after the first injection. The library was generated by the immunoSEQ multiplex PCR assay. What TCRdb holds here is the immuneACCESS table cut down to in-frame rearrangements. Part of the clones is not present; checked against another copy, under half of the missing clones reflect an unresolved V gene, and the others are unexplained. For this sample there are 350,000 to 500,000 clones; about 90% appear just once. In total, the top ten clones hold about 4.1% of the sample.

Sequencing was performed on peripheral blood, taken in a trial of Ad26.COV2.S vaccine versus placebo. These receptors were collected from a person aged 18-65 years who received the Ad26.COV2.S COVID-19 vaccine or a placebo.

The chain joins TRBV7-9 to TRBJ1-3; tentative D call: TRBD1 (5 bases). CDR3 length: 19 amino acids. Trimming cost V 5 bases and J 0 bases, with 23 bases left between them. CDR1 is SEHNR and CDR2 is FQNEAQ in the germline V gene (reference sequence). The CDR3 DNA is TGTGCCAGCAGCACCCCGGGACGACCGAGCCCTGCCTCTGGAAACACCATATATTTT. This sequence encodes CASSTPGRPSPASGNTIYF.

This clone was observed a single time. The chain has TRBV13 and TRBJ2-7; 13 bases agree with TRBD2. Unmatched junction bases numbered 5, after V lost 4 bases and J lost 2 bases. The length of the CDR3 is 16 residues. CDR1 and CDR2 from the germline V gene are PRHDT and FYEKMQ (reference sequence). In nucleotides, the CDR3 is TGTGCCAGCAGCTCGGGGACTAGCGGGATCCCCTACGAGCAGTACTTC. Translated: CASSSGTSGIPYEQYF.

This clone came up once. The V call is TRBV28, the J call TRBJ1-6; D unresolved. Germline V gives CDR1 MDHEN, CDR2 SYDVKM. The V end lost 3 bases, the J end lost 7 bases, and 13 bases lay between the germline ends. The CDR3 has 15 amino acids. The CDR3, as DNA: TGTGCCAGCAGTTTTGGGTATAGGGAGAATTCACCCCTCCACTTT. Its translation is CASSFGYRENSPLHF.

This sequence joins TRBV7-6 and TRBJ2-1, with TRBD2 identical over 13 bases. V lost 5 bases to trimming and J lost 9 bases; unmatched junction nucleotides: 10. Germline CDR1 SGHVS, CDR2 FNYEAQ. The length of the CDR3 is 16 residues. For the CDR3, the DNA is TGTGCCAGCAGCCCCGGGACTAGCGGGACGGTCGGTGAGCAGTTCTTC. This encodes CASSPGTSGTVGEQFF.

V is TRBV7-9 and J is TRBJ2-5; D uncertain. Between the trimmed V and J ends, which lost 2 bases and 0 bases, there was a span of 7 bases. The CDR3 is 14 amino acids. The germline gives CDR1 SEHNR, CDR2 FQNEAQ (reference sequence). The CDR3 protein is CASSLIQNQETQYF. The CDR3 region has the DNA TGTGCCAGCAGCTTAATACAGAACCAAGAGACCCAGTACTTC.

For this clone: The identical CDR3 is also encoded by other nucleotide sequences in the sample. The rearrangement joins TRBV3-1 (or the pseudogene TRBV3-2) to TRBJ2-7; 12 nucleotides line up with TRBD2. After removal of 3 bases from V and 3 bases from J, the junction contained 0 bases not matched to a gene. The CDR3 is made up of 14 amino acids. The V gene's germline CDR1 is LGHDT and CDR2 YNNKEL (reference sequence). The CDR3 DNA sequence: TGTGCCAGCAGCCAGACTAGCGGGAGCTACGAGCAGTACTTC. Its translation: CASSQTSGSYEQYF.

V and J are TRBV7-8 and TRBJ2-7, with 7 bases matching TRBD2. Per the germline V gene, CDR1 is SGHVS and CDR2 is FQNEAQ. Trimming took 6 bases from V and 2 from J; bases not matched to a gene: 7. The CDR3 totals 14 residues. The CDR3 reads CASRKRDRTYEQYF. The DNA of the CDR3 is TGTGCCAGCAGGAAGCGGGATCGTACCTACGAGCAGTACTTC.

The chain uses TRBV10-3 and TRBJ1-1; D is ambiguous. The V and J ends lost 0 bases and 7 bases respectively, with 15 bases between them. CDR1 ENHRY and CDR2 SYGVKD come from the germline V gene. The CDR3 consists of 15 residues. CDR3 in DNA: TGTGCCATCAGTGAGTCAGCCCTGAACTTTGTTGAAGCTTTCTTT. It is translated as CAISESALNFVEAFF.

The chain combines TRBV29-1 with TRBJ2-5, with 12 nucleotides matching TRBD2. The CDR3 has 16 residues. The germline V gene has CDR1 SQVTM and CDR2 ANQGSEA. The trim removed 3 bases at V and 2 bases at J, leaving 7 bases unmatched. The CDR3 loop reads CSVDGGLAGLQETQYF. In nucleotides, the CDR3 is TGCAGCGTTGACGGTGGACTAGCGGGACTTCAAGAGACCCAGTACTTC.

The genes are TRBV28 and TRBJ1-5; 9 bases map to TRBD1. In germline, CDR1 is MDHEN, CDR2 SYDVKM. The trim removed 7 bases at V and 3 bases at J, leaving 13 bases unmatched. The CDR3 covers 17 residues. In DNA, the CDR3 is TGTGCCAGCAAAGTATCCGGACAGGGGAAGGTCAATCAGCCCCAGCATTTT. This encodes CASKVSGQGKVNQPQHF.

The V gene is TRBV28, the J gene TRBJ2-4, with 8 nucleotides matching TRBD1. Germline loops: CDR1 MDHEN, CDR2 SYDVKM. V was pared by 8 bases and J by 0 bases, with 12 bases of the junction left unmatched. The length of the CDR3 is 17 residues. The CDR3 loop reads CASQPRQGAAAKNIQYF. CDR3 in DNA: TGTGCCAGCCAACCCCGCCAGGGGGCCGCAGCCAAAAACATTCAGTACTTC.

The CDR3 sequence: CASSGLTDTQYF. The CDR3 DNA follows: TGTGCCAGCAGCGGACTCACAGATACGCAGTATTTT. This chain uses TRBV5-4 with TRBJ2-3; D may be TRBD2 (5 bases). Germline V gene lookup returns CDR1 SGHNT and CDR2 YYREEE (reference sequence). The CDR3 length is 12 residues. Trimming removed 4 bases at V and 2 bases at J, with 5 bases between.

This CDR3 is CASSPRLAGDYEQYF. CDR3 DNA: TGTGCCAGCTCACCACGACTAGCGGGGGACTACGAGCAGTACTTC. The chain links TRBV18 to TRBJ2-7, with 12 positions matching TRBD2. Germline CDR1 reads KGHSH; CDR2 reads LQKENI. This CDR3 has 15 amino acids. V lost 1 base and J lost 3; bases outside the gene matches: 1.

The CDR3: CASIAGEGVSPLHF. CDR3 coding DNA: TGTGCCAGCATCGCCGGGGAGGGAGTTTCACCCCTCCACTTT. V usage is TRBV7-2 and J usage is TRBJ1-6; D remains unclear. V shed 7 bases and J shed 9 bases, with 16 bases lying between them. This CDR3 is 14 amino acids long. CDR1 is SGHTA and CDR2 is FQGNSA in the germline V gene.

The chain combines TRBV19 with TRBJ1-1; the D gene is possibly TRBD1 (5 bases). In germline, CDR1 is LNHDA, CDR2 SQIVND (reference sequence). The CDR3 is made up of 16 amino acids. Trimming took 4 bases from V and 4 from J, leaving 19 bases between them. The CDR3 is CASSKHSTVGATEAFF. As DNA, the CDR3 is TGTGCCAGTAGTAAACACTCGACAGTCGGGGCCACTGAAGCTTTCTTT.

J is TRBJ2-2 and V is TRBV11-2; 7 bases map to TRBD2. From germline, CDR1 is SGHAT and CDR2 FQNNGV. The CDR3 extends over 15 amino acids. The V segment lost 3 bases and the J segment 1 base; nucleotides outside the gene matches: 2. The CDR3 sequence: CASSFPSGNTGELFF. CDR3 DNA sequence: TGTGCCAGCAGCTTCCCTAGCGGGAACACCGGGGAGCTGTTTTTT.

The gene calls are TRBV9 and TRBJ1-6; D is possibly TRBD1 (5 bases). V lost 2 bases to trimming and J lost 8 bases, with 23 bases between them. CDR1 and CDR2 (germline): SGDLS, YYNGEE. The CDR3 length is 18 residues. CDR3 residues: CASSVSREQGRMYSPLHF. The CDR3 DNA follows: TGTGCCAGCAGCGTTTCGCGGGAGCAGGGAAGGATGTATTCACCCCTCCACTTT.

The chain employs TRBV5-7 and TRBJ2-5, with D tentatively TRBD1 (6 bases). TRBV5-7 is reported as an ORF; its role is uncertain. The germline V and J ends were trimmed by 7 bases and 2 bases, with 18 bases remaining between them. CDR3 length: 15 amino acids. The CDR3 DNA is TGTGCCAGCCAGGGCCTATCGAGGGGGCAAGAGACCCAGTACTTC. This codes for CASQGLSRGQETQYF.

The chain joins TRBV7-3 to TRBJ2-1, with D maybe TRBD2 (6 bases). Trimming removed 2 bases at V and 8 bases at J, with 16 bases between. CDR3 length: 15 residues. Germline CDR1 and CDR2: SGHTA and FQGTGA. This CDR3 reads CASSLGWAGRYEQFF. CDR3 coding DNA: TGTGCCAGCAGCTTAGGTTGGGCGGGAAGATATGAGCAGTTCTTC.

The chain joins TRBV7-2 to TRBJ2-2, with TRBD1 matching over 9 bases. The V gene end was trimmed by 5 bases and the J gene end by 6 bases; junction bases not matched to a gene: 10. CDR3 length: 16 amino acids. CDR1 is SGHTA, CDR2 FQGNSA, per germline. CDR3 in amino acids: CASSLGQGLRSGELFF. The CDR3 nucleotides read TGTGCCAGCAGCCTGGGACAGGGTCTGCGGTCCGGGGAGCTGTTTTTT.

This chain connects TRBV2 to TRBJ2-7, with D unclear. The CDR3 runs to 12 residues. Trimming pared 6 bases from V and 1 base from J, leaving 7 bases between. Germline values: CDR1 SNHLY, CDR2 FYNNEI. The DNA for the CDR3 is TGTGCCAGCAGAGACGGGTCCTACGAGCAGTACTTC. It codes for CASRDGSYEQYF.

The genes are TRBV28 and TRBJ2-7, with D tentatively TRBD1 (6 bases). The V gene lost 3 bases and the J gene lost 2 bases, with 17 bases spanning the gap. The CDR3 has 16 residues. CDR1 is MDHEN and CDR2 is SYDVKM in the germline V gene. This CDR3 is CASSFRMTGSTYEQYF. In nucleotides, the CDR3 is TGTGCCAGCAGTTTCCGGATGACAGGATCAACCTACGAGCAGTACTTC.

The chain has TRBV6-5 and TRBJ1-3; D unclear. Germline loops: CDR1 MNHEY, CDR2 SVGAGI. The CDR3 spans 15 residues. Trimming removed 7 bases from V and 1 base from J, with 14 bases in between. The CDR3 sequence is CASKPPGQSGNTIYF. CDR3 DNA sequence: TGTGCCAGCAAACCCCCCGGCCAATCTGGAAACACCATATATTTT.

This clone occurred a few times. The V gene is TRBV7-3, the J gene TRBJ2-5, with D uncertain. Germline CDR1 is SGHTA and CDR2 is FQGTGA. There are 14 residues in the CDR3. Trimming removed 2 bases from V and 5 bases from J, with 12 bases in between. CDR3 bases: TGTGCCAGCAGCTTAGTCGGTAGAAGTGAGACCCAGTACTTC. It is translated as CASSLVGRSETQYF.

The genes are TRBV23-1 and TRBJ1-5; 7 nucleotides match TRBD1. TRBV23-1 is an ORF for which the function is uncertain. This CDR3 has 18 amino acids. Trimming took 1 base from V and 0 from J; bases not matched to a gene: 9. In DNA, the CDR3 is TGCGCCAGCAGTCAATGGGACAGTTCCCCTTATAGCAATCAGCCCCAGCATTTT. This translates into CASSQWDSSPYSNQPQHF.

The sample holds one count of this clone. This rearrangement joins TRBV5-1 to TRBJ2-2, with a weak D call TRBD2 (5 bases). Trimming took off 0 bases at V and 2 bases at J, with 8 bases between the two ends. Germline V gene lookup returns CDR1 SGHRS and CDR2 YFSETQ. The CDR3 is made up of 15 amino acids. CDR3 amino acids: CASSLVRTNTGELFF. CDR3 bases: TGCGCCAGCAGCTTGGTTCGGACTAACACCGGGGAGCTGTTTTTT.

The chain is built from TRBV18 and TRBJ2-2, with D uncertain. Germline-derived CDR1 and CDR2 are KGHSH and LQKENI. The CDR3 runs to 16 residues. V was trimmed by 6 bases and J by 6 bases, leaving 20 bases between them. In DNA form, the CDR3 reads TGTGCCAGCTCCTCCTCGGTTGGGCCGCTGTCCGGGGAGCTGTTTTTT. It is translated as CASSSSVGPLSGELFF.

V usage is TRBV19 and J usage is TRBJ1-1; possibly TRBD1 for D (5 bases). Between the trimmed V and J ends, which lost 5 bases and 1 base, there was a span of 14 bases. Germline V lookup: CDR1 LNHDA, CDR2 SQIVND (reference sequence). The CDR3 is made up of 15 amino acids. CDR3 amino acids: CASSLLGTGNTEAFF. The CDR3 DNA sequence: TGTGCCAGTAGTTTGTTAGGGACTGGGAACACTGAAGCTTTCTTT.

The genes are TRBV2 and TRBJ1-2; 9 bases are shared with TRBD1. With V trimmed by 3 bases and J by 8 bases, 16 bases remained unmatched. The CDR3 contains 17 residues. The germline V gene encodes CDR1 SNHLY and CDR2 FYNNEI. Written as DNA, the CDR3 is TGTGCCAGCAGTGACTCACAGGGGGCGCAGGTTTCTAAGGGCTACACCTTC. Its translation is CASSDSQGAQVSKGYTF.